This T cell receptor beta chain was documented in a study of blood T cells in healthy people across ages. The CDR3 spans 15 residues. Germline CDR1 is SGHVS and CDR2 is FQNEAQ. V was clipped by 0 bases and J by 0 bases, with 8 bases between them. A second roughly 7 to 11 cycle PCR used barcoded and J-beta primers. A template-switch adaptor containing 12 random nucleotides labeled each cDNA molecule. TCRdb passed the 5' RACE reads through MiXCR, listing each CDR3 protein once. The sample lists 700,000 or so distinct CDR3 sequences, 22% seen once, with about 20% in the top ten. This clonotype came up a few times. Its antigen remains unknown. Study-wide results and caveats: Observed TCR beta diversity showed a strong correlation with the percentage of naive T cells as measured by flow cytometry. Significant beta diversity loss was already apparent by age about 39, declining roughly linearly. One million T cells yielded diversity estimates that were considered underestimates.

Material for sequencing was blood. The sequence was obtained from a man aged 65-85 years in good health. The chain carries TRBV7-8 and TRBJ1-1; D is unresolved. The CDR3 nucleotides are TGTGCCAGCAGCTTAGCGATGGGAGTGAACACTGAAGCTTTCTTT. This encodes CASSLAMGVNTEAFF.